This TCR beta chain was captured by sequencing in a study of OX40 agonist ivuxolimab in advanced cancers. The wider study: Allowance was made for prior anti-PD-1, anti-PD-L1 or anti-CTLA-4 therapy, and 40% had some.

The V end was cut by 2 bases, the J end by 7 bases, with 12 bases between. Germline V gene sequence: CDR1 LGHNT, CDR2 FRNRAP. The CDR3 is made up of 14 amino acids. Sequencing was performed with immunoSEQ multiplex PCR; in TCRdb, only in-frame clones are kept and a portion is missing. The table records 50,000 to 70,000 clones, approximately 86% of them present only once. V is TRBV12-5 and J is TRBJ2-4, with D perhaps matching TRBD1 or TRBD2 (6 bases each). The sample here was CD4+ or CD8+ T cells sorted from blood, taken in a trial of the OX40 agonist ivuxolimab. The TCR was taken from an adult with an advanced solid tumor such as melanoma, head and neck, liver or kidney cancer. As DNA, the CDR3 is TGTGCTAGTGGTTTGAACAGGGAGGACAACATTCAGTACTTC. This encodes CASGLNREDNIQYF.